One and the same sample provided the 28 T cell receptor beta chains below, sequenced in a study of PD-1 blockade in classical Hodgkin lymphoma. All trial patients relapsed after autologous stem cell transplantation. TCRdb keeps only in-frame clones here, not all; method: immunoSEQ multiplex PCR. The table records some 150,000 clones, approximately 80% of them present only once. Sequencing used peripheral blood mononuclear cells (PBMCs), obtained before the second cycle of nivolumab. Receptors were obtained from a human donor with classical Hodgkin lymphoma.

This chain joins TRBV5-6 and TRBJ1-4; 9 bases align to TRBD1. The CDR3 covers 15 residues. Germline-derived CDR1 and CDR2 are SGHDT and YYEEEE. Trimming took 4 bases from V and 7 from J; bases not matched to a gene: 8. The CDR3 coding sequence is TGTGCCAGCAGCGTGGGACAGGGCGGGGGTGAAAAACTGTTTTTT. Amino acids: CASSVGQGGGEKLFF.

The CDR3 sequence: CASSLPAYNEQFF. CDR3 nucleotides: TGTGCCAGCTCCCTTCCGGCATACAATGAGCAGTTCTTC. The rearrangement joins TRBV27 to TRBJ2-1; D not certain. V was clipped by 8 bases and J by 4 bases, with 12 bases between them. The CDR3 consists of 13 residues. From germline, CDR1 is MNHEY and CDR2 SMNVEV (reference sequence).

The chain joins TRBV10-3 to TRBJ1-2; 8 bases are a match to TRBD1. Germline V gene lookup returns CDR1 ENHRY and CDR2 SYGVKD. With V trimmed by 8 bases and J by 6 bases, 8 bases remained unmatched. This CDR3 region has 13 residues. CDR3 sequence reads: CAIGQGAIDGYTF. The DNA of the CDR3 is TGTGCCATCGGGCAGGGGGCTATCGATGGCTACACCTTC.

This clone has a handful of counts. The chain couples TRBV6-1 to TRBJ2-7; tentatively, D is TRBD1 or TRBD2 (5 bases each). Trimming removed 6 bases at V and 2 bases at J, with 14 bases between. The length of the CDR3 is 14 residues. The V gene's germline CDR1 is MNHNS and CDR2 SASEGT. Here the CDR3 DNA reads TGTGCCAGCAGGAGCCGGGACGGGACCTACGAGCAGTACTTC. Translating gives CASRSRDGTYEQYF.

By share, this clone counts as medium-sized. V and J are TRBV6-1 and TRBJ1-3; D remains ambiguous. This CDR3 comprises 15 residues. The V end was cut by 1 base, the J end by 0 bases, with 7 bases between. The V gene's germline CDR1 is MNHNS and CDR2 SASEGT. Here the CDR3 reads CASSEVGPSGNTIYF. CDR3 DNA: TGTGCCAGCAGTGAAGTAGGTCCCTCTGGAAACACCATATATTTT.

This clone turned up a few times. The chain links TRBV19 to TRBJ2-1; perhaps TRBD2 as D (7 bases). The germline V and J ends were trimmed by 1 base and 2 bases, with 12 bases remaining between them. Germline CDR1 reads LNHDA; CDR2 reads SQIVND (reference sequence). The length of the CDR3 is 16 residues. The CDR3 spells CASSIGRGGTYNEQFF. CDR3 DNA: TGTGCCAGTAGTATAGGAAGGGGGGGGACCTACAATGAGCAGTTCTTC. Full variable domain (remainder filled in from reference TRBV19 and TRBJ2-1): DGGITQSPKYLFRKEGQNVTLSCEQNLNHDAMYWYRQDPGQGLRLIYYSQIVNDFQKGDIAEGYSVSREKKESFPLTVTSAQKNPTAFYLCASSIGRGGTYNEQFFGPGTRLTVL.

This clone has a handful of counts. The rearrangement links TRBV29-1 to TRBJ1-2, with a tentative D call TRBD1 (6 bases). The CDR3 sequence is 11 residues long. V gave up 5 bases and J gave up 5 bases, with 9 bases separating them. Germline lookup yields CDR1 SQVTM and CDR2 ANQGSEA. CDR3 amino acids: CSVSQGYGYTF. CDR3 in DNA: TGCAGCGTTTCACAGGGTTATGGCTACACCTTC. The full variable domain, in which reference TRBV29-1 and TRBJ1-2 provide the parts outside the CDR3, is SAVISQKPSRDICQRGTSLTIQCQVDSQVTMMFWYRQQPGQSLTLIATANQGSEATYESGFVIDKFPISRPNLTFSTLTVSNMSPEDSSIYLCSVSQGYGYTFGSGTRLTVV.

The genes are TRBV10-3 and TRBJ2-1; 7 nucleotides agree with TRBD1. J gave up 5 bases and V 10 bases, and 11 bases lay outside the gene matches. Germline V lookup: CDR1 ENHRY, CDR2 SYGVKD. The length of the CDR3 is 14 residues. The CDR3 DNA follows: TGTGCCACCACTACAGGGGACGGAGACAATGAGCAGTTCTTC. It is translated as CATTTGDGDNEQFF.

This clone showed up just a few times. The chain recombines TRBV5-6 with TRBJ2-3; 11 bases are shared with TRBD2. V lost 3 bases to trimming and J lost 0 bases; unmatched junction nucleotides: 0. Germline V gene data show CDR1 as SGHDT and CDR2 as YYEEEE. The CDR3 has 15 residues. The CDR3 sequence is CASSWTSGSTDTQYF. CDR3 nucleotides: TGTGCCAGCAGCTGGACTAGCGGGAGCACAGATACGCAGTATTTT.

The V and J genes are TRBV10-1 and TRBJ2-3, with 15 bases identical to TRBD2. CDR1 is WNHNN and CDR2 is SYGVQD in the germline V gene (reference sequence). The CDR3 totals 19 residues. The V gene end was trimmed by 2 bases and the J gene end by 3 bases; junction bases not matched to a gene: 9. The CDR3: CASSEGLAGGRFSTDTQYF. CDR3 DNA sequence: TGCGCCAGCAGTGAGGGACTAGCGGGGGGGCGATTTAGTACAGATACGCAGTATTTT.

This rearrangement joins TRBV5-4 to TRBJ2-5; 7 bases map to TRBD1. The CDR3 has 16 residues. Germline V gene sequence: CDR1 SGHNT, CDR2 YYREEE (reference sequence). V dropped 4 bases and J dropped 5; count of bases not matched to a gene: 14. The DNA of the CDR3 is TGTGCCAGCAGCCCGGCGGAGACAGGGAGATATGAGACCCAGTACTTC. Translating gives CASSPAETGRYETQYF.

This clone was picked up a small number of times. The rearrangement uses TRBV6-4 and TRBJ2-3; TRBD1 or TRBD2 may be the D gene (5 bases each). With 3 bases removed from V and 1 base from J, the gap between germline ends came to 5 bases. The CDR3 is made up of 13 amino acids. Germline CDR1 and CDR2: MRHNA and SNTAGT. This CDR3 reads CASSEGGTDTQYF. The CDR3 region has the DNA TGTGCCAGCAGTGAGGGGGGCACAGATACGCAGTATTTT.

The J gene is TRBJ2-1, the V gene TRBV4-3, with 10 bases matching TRBD2. V lost 4 bases and J lost 5; bases outside the gene matches: 5. The CDR3 sequence is 15 residues long. CDR1 LGHNA and CDR2 YSLEER come from the germline V gene. CDR3 DNA sequence: TGCGCCAGCAGCCGCCGGACTAGCGGCGACAATGAGCAGTTCTTC. This sequence encodes CASSRRTSGDNEQFF.

This chain connects TRBV19 to TRBJ1-2, with 8 bases identical to TRBD1. V was pared by 5 bases and J by 4 bases, with 6 bases of the junction left unmatched. CDR3 length equals 14 residues. Germline V gene sequence: CDR1 LNHDA, CDR2 SQIVND (reference sequence). In DNA, the CDR3 is TGTGCCAGTAGTTCTGTCGGGACAGGCTATGGCTACACCTTC. It yields the protein CASSSVGTGYGYTF.

The CDR3 coding sequence is TGTGCCAGCAGCTCCAGACTAGCGGGAGGGCCCTACAATGAGCAGTTCTTC. Residues: CASSSRLAGGPYNEQFF. J is TRBJ2-1 and V is TRBV5-4, with 14 bases matching TRBD2. The CDR3 is made up of 17 amino acids. Unmatched junction bases numbered 4, after V lost 3 bases and J lost 2 bases. Germline CDR1 and CDR2: SGHNT and YYREEE (reference sequence).

V and J are TRBV9 and TRBJ2-3, with a possible D match to TRBD2 (6 bases). The CDR3 is made up of 16 amino acids. The V end lost 0 bases, the J end lost 4 bases, and 15 bases lay between the germline ends. CDR1 is SGDLS and CDR2 is YYNGEE in the germline V gene. DNA for the CDR3: TGTGCCAGCAGCGTAGCGGCACGCGGGGAGGCAGATACGCAGTATTTT. This translates into CASSVAARGEADTQYF. The complete variable domain, with remaining parts taken from reference TRBV9 and TRBJ2-3, reads DSGVTQTPKHLITATGQRVTLRCSPRSGDLSVYWYQQSLDQGLQFLIQYYNGEERAKGNILERFSAQQFPDLHSELNLSSLELGDSALYFCASSVAARGEADTQYFGPGTRLTVL.

The V gene is TRBV9, the J gene TRBJ1-4; maybe TRBD1 (5 bases). The V gene lost 4 bases and the J gene lost 4 bases, with 20 bases spanning the gap. CDR3 size: 17 residues. Germline V gives CDR1 SGDLS, CDR2 YYNGEE. For the CDR3, the DNA is TGTGCCAGCAGCCCTAAGTTGGAGGGGATATATAATGAAAAACTGTTTTTT. It codes for CASSPKLEGIYNEKLFF.

V is TRBV5-6 and J is TRBJ1-1; a possible D gene is TRBD1 (6 bases). V lost 3 bases to trimming and J lost 5 bases, with 14 bases between them. Germline V gene sequence: CDR1 SGHDT, CDR2 YYEEEE. CDR3 size: 14 residues. For the CDR3, the DNA is TGTGCCAGCAGCTGGGAGCAGGGGATGACTGAAGCTTTCTTT. Translated, it gives CASSWEQGMTEAFF.

The V call is TRBV9, the J call TRBJ2-2; 9 bases line up with TRBD1. This CDR3 comprises 15 residues. CDR1 and CDR2 from the germline V gene are SGDLS and YYNGEE. The ends lost 2 bases at V and 4 bases at J; junction bases unmatched: 3. CDR3 residues: CASSVGTGTTGELFF. As DNA, the CDR3 is TGTGCCAGCAGCGTGGGGACAGGGACCACCGGGGAGCTGTTTTTT.

The chain combines TRBV5-4 with TRBJ1-4, with 7 bases aligning to TRBD1. The germline gives CDR1 SGHNT, CDR2 YYREEE (reference sequence). After removal of 5 bases from V and 4 bases from J, the junction contained 5 bases not matched to a gene. The CDR3 loop spans 14 amino acids. The CDR3 sequence is CASSSGQSNEKLFF. The CDR3 nucleotides are TGTGCCAGCAGTTCGGGACAGAGTAATGAAAAACTGTTTTTT.

The chain carries TRBV18 and TRBJ2-6, with 9 nucleotides matching TRBD1. Trimming at V came to 5 bases and at J to 1 base, leaving 6 bases not matched to a gene. This CDR3 is built from 17 residues. Germline CDR1 KGHSH, CDR2 LQKENI. This CDR3 reads CASSWRQGVSGANVLTF. CDR3 DNA: TGTGCCAGCTCATGGAGACAGGGGGTATCTGGGGCCAACGTCCTGACTTTC.

The rearrangement links TRBV30 to TRBJ2-1; the D gene could be TRBD1 or TRBD2 (5 bases each). V was shortened by 0 bases and J by 0 bases, with 9 bases between the two germline ends. This CDR3 comprises 15 residues. CDR1 is GTSNPN and CDR2 is SVGIG in the germline V gene (reference sequence). CDR3 loop: CAWSVGRISYNEQFF. The CDR3, as DNA: TGTGCCTGGAGTGTGGGACGGATCTCCTACAATGAGCAGTTCTTC. Full variable domain (missing parts from reference TRBV30 and TRBJ2-1): SQTIHQWPATLVQPVGSPLSLECTVEGTSNPNLYWYRQAAGRGLQLLFYSVGIGQISSEVPQNLSASRPQDRQFILSSKKLLLSDSGFYLCAWSVGRISYNEQFFGPGTRLTVL.

The rearrangement joins TRBV29-1 to TRBJ2-7; TRBD2 aligns across 9 bases. The CDR3 runs 16 residues. The V segment lost 2 bases and the J segment 0 bases; nucleotides outside the gene matches: 8. Germline CDR1 and CDR2: SQVTM and ANQGSEA. The CDR3 DNA sequence: TGCAGCGTTGAATTATGGCGGCGGGAGGGCTCCTACGAGCAGTACTTC. It yields the protein CSVELWRREGSYEQYF.

The CDR3 loop is CASSLVGQVPYEQYF. The CDR3 bases are TGCGCCAGCAGCTTGGTGGGACAGGTACCCTACGAGCAGTACTTC. This chain links TRBV5-1 with TRBJ2-5; TRBD1 matches 8 bases. The DNA end lines up better with TRBJ2-7; the J call may be wrong. Germline V gene data show CDR1 as SGHRS and CDR2 as YFSETQ. There are 15 residues in the CDR3.

The genes are TRBV9 and TRBJ1-3; 9 bases line up with TRBD1. This CDR3 is 16 amino acids long. Unmatched junction bases numbered 12, after V lost 3 bases and J lost 8 bases. Looked up from germline, CDR1 is SGDLS and CDR2 is YYNGEE. CDR3 sequence reads: CASSGRGTGPRDTIYF. The CDR3 region has the DNA TGTGCCAGCAGCGGACGCGGGACAGGGCCTCGGGACACCATATATTTT. The full variable domain, rest sourced from reference TRBV9 and TRBJ1-3, is DSGVTQTPKHLITATGQRVTLRCSPRSGDLSVYWYQQSLDQGLQFLIQYYNGEERAKGNILERFSAQQFPDLHSELNLSSLELGDSALYFCASSGRGTGPRDTIYFGEGSWLTVV.

The CDR3 is CASRAGEAPLHF. The CDR3 nucleotides are TGTGCCAGCAGGGCAGGAGAGGCACCCCTCCACTTT. The rearrangement uses TRBV7-9 and TRBJ1-6; no clear D. V was shortened by 6 bases and J by 11 bases, with 11 bases between the two germline ends. The V gene's germline CDR1 is SEHNR and CDR2 FQNEAQ (reference sequence). This CDR3 has 12 residues.

The count of this clone is one. This chain uses TRBV6-6 with TRBJ2-3; 8 nucleotides agree with TRBD2. Germline trimming cut 7 bases from V and 2 bases from J; bases unmatched to any gene: 8. The germline gives CDR1 MNHNY, CDR2 SVGAGI (reference sequence). The CDR3 covers 15 residues. CDR3 DNA: TGTGCCAGCACCCAAAGCGGGGGACTCACAGATACGCAGTATTTT. Its protein product is CASTQSGGLTDTQYF.

The chain couples TRBV9 to TRBJ2-1; 11 bases line up with TRBD2. Germline V CDR1 and CDR2: SGDLS, YYNGEE. The CDR3 is 15 amino acids. The V gene end was trimmed by 6 bases and the J gene end by 4 bases; junction bases not matched to a gene: 6. CDR3 sequence (DNA): TGTGCCAGCACCAGACTAGCGGGGTCTTACAATGAGCAGTTCTTC. Amino acid sequence: CASTRLAGSYNEQFF.